Listed below are T cell receptor beta chains from one sample, sequenced in a study of blood T cell repertoires in COVID-19. The repertoire was sequenced with immunoSEQ multiplex PCR; TCRdb's copy has only in-frame clones and lacks some. The table lists 150,000 to 200,000 clones, about 80% of them singletons. Sample: PBMCs or T cells enriched from blood (not recorded which). These receptors originate from a woman aged 55-75 years who had recovered from COVID-19. CDR3s include the opening cysteine and the closing phenylalanine or tryptophan.

v_call,cdr3_length,j_call,cdr3_aa
TRBV6-5,11,TRBJ2-1,CASRTGMDLFF
TRBV30,15,TRBJ2-7,CAWSVGPGGKYEQYF
TRBV11-2,14,TRBJ1-1,CASSIGGRRAEAFF
TRBV4-2,17,TRBJ1-4,CASSQDDRGLSGEKLFF
TRBV5-1,15,TRBJ2-1,CASSLATSVFPEQFF
TRBV6-5,15,TRBJ1-5,CASSWTGVSNQPQHF
TRBV18,14,TRBJ1-2,CASSRDSANYGYTF
TRBV11-2,14,TRBJ1-6,CASSRDSYNSPLHF
TRBV6-5,12,TRBJ2-1,CASSWDSNEQFF
TRBV18,16,TRBJ2-2,CASSLSVMANTGELFF
TRBV3-1/TRBV3-2,15,TRBJ2-1,CASSQFLSGLGGQFF
TRBV5-6,16,TRBJ1-1,CASSLSQAGRNTEAFF
TRBV2,16,TRBJ2-1,CATPFVSRGAYNEQFF
TRBV27,12,TRBJ2-7,CASAHSSYEQYF
TRBV5-1,15,TRBJ2-7,CASSLGPGMDYEQYF
TRBV24-1,13,TRBJ1-5,CATSEQGVGPQHF
TRBV1,11,TRBJ2-7,CTSSPGDEQYF
TRBV5-1,14,TRBJ1-4,CASSFGGTGEKLFF
TRBV2,15,TRBJ2-7,CASSELGRGSYEQYF
TRBV5-1,15,TRBJ1-1,CASSLGDILNTEAFF
TRBV28,15,TRBJ1-1,CASSSNPKGATEAFF
TRBV12-5,14,TRBJ2-3,CASGLAPGTDTQYF
TRBV12-3/TRBV12-4,13,TRBJ1-5,CASSWTGDQPQHF
TRBV7-2,15,TRBJ2-3,CASSKQGTWTDTQYF
TRBV27,18,TRBJ2-2,CASRRRGSGDSNTGELFF
TRBV18,13,TRBJ1-4,CASGQGPDEKLFF
TRBV7-8,15,TRBJ2-7,CASSLQPGTAYEQYF
TRBV7-3,17,TRBJ2-6,CASSTLAGGSGANVLTF
TRBV29-1,16,TRBJ1-4,CSVENLRDRGGEKLFF
TRBV5-1,15,TRBJ2-1,CASSRSGGSYNEQFF
TRBV19,15,TRBJ2-2,CASIPRQGGTGELFF
TRBV4-1,14,TRBJ1-2,CASSHRTGDDGYTF
TRBV9,11,TRBJ2-3,CASSGPDTQYF
TRBV5-8,14,TRBJ2-7,CASSDPGQGYEQYF
TRBV5-1,15,TRBJ2-7,CASSLLTGQGNEQYF
TRBV5-1,14,TRBJ2-3,CASGGQGAPDTQYF
TRBV6-5,12,TRBJ1-2,CASPRACYGYTF
TRBV4-2,17,TRBJ1-3,CASSSRGEKGTGNTIYF
TRBV18,16,TRBJ2-2,CASSPLDRGTIGELFF
TRBV27,15,TRBJ1-2,CASSKTGSANYGYTF
TRBV11-2,16,TRBJ2-2,CASSLVAGSNTGELFF
TRBV9,14,TRBJ1-2,CASSVDSPGGGYTF
TRBV7-3,15,TRBJ2-3,CASSSKTGMTDTQYF
TRBV18,14,TRBJ2-7,CASLQGGYRYEQYF
TRBV19,14,TRBJ1-4,CASSILAGREKLFF
TRBV19,17,TRBJ1-4,CASSLEPLTGRREKLFF
TRBV5-8,13,TRBJ1-5,CASRRAGNQPQHF
TRBV7-2,12,TRBJ2-5,CASSEGWETQYF
TRBV11-2,15,TRBJ2-1,CASSFTSGGTNEQFF
TRBV2,12,TRBJ1-2,CAGQGTNYGYTF